A selection of T cell receptor beta chains follows, all from one sample in a study of cytomegalovirus exposure and HLA in healthy donors. Clones were sequenced by immunoSEQ multiplex PCR, and TCRdb holds only the in-frame ones, with some missing. Of some 160,000 clones listed, roughly 10% are singletons. Sequencing was carried out using PBMCs. These receptors all stem from a male donor in good health and CMV-seronegative. Both conserved end residues are part of each CDR3. The D gene is left open where the match is weak. Size is stated for part of the rows, as once, few or many counts, or as a class when the clone is expanded.

cdr3_nt	cdr3_aa	j_call	clone_size	d_call	v_call
TGTGCCAGCAGATCCCTACAGGGGGCCGGCACTGAAGCTTTCTTT	CASRSLQGAGTEAFF	TRBJ1-1	NA	TRBD1	TRBV6-5
TGTGCCAGCAGTTTTTTCCGGGAATCCTACAATGAGCAGTTCTTC	CASSFFRESYNEQFF	TRBJ2-1	few	NA	TRBV28
TGTGCCTGGAGGGAGGTCTATGAGCAGTTCTTC	CAWREVYEQFF	TRBJ2-1	NA	NA	TRBV30
TGCGCCAGCAGCCAAGCCTACAGGGGAAGCAATCAGCCCCAGCATTTT	CASSQAYRGSNQPQHF	TRBJ1-5	few	TRBD1	TRBV4-3
TGTGCCAGCTTGGGTTTAGGGGCGCCAGGGAATGAGCAGTTCTTC	CASLGLGAPGNEQFF	TRBJ2-1	NA	NA	TRBV27
TGTGCCAGCAGCTTAGCGTCGTACAACGAGCAGTACTTC	CASSLASYNEQYF	TRBJ2-7	few	NA	TRBV11-1
TGTGCCAGCAGCTCCGGCGGAATGAATCAGCCCCAGCATTTT	CASSSGGMNQPQHF	TRBJ1-5	few	NA	TRBV28
TGTGCCAGCAGTGTTGGGACTAGCGGGGATCAAGAGACCCAGTACTTC	CASSVGTSGDQETQYF	TRBJ2-5	NA	TRBD2	TRBV6-1
TGTGCCAGCAGTTCTCTCGGGAGCTCCTATAATTCACCCCTCCACTTT	CASSSLGSSYNSPLHF	TRBJ1-6	NA	NA	TRBV28
TGTGCCAGTAGTATGAGGCGCTCTGGGGCCAACGTCCTGACTTTC	CASSMRRSGANVLTF	TRBJ2-6	few	NA	TRBV19
TGTGCCAGCAGCCGGAGGGTAGCCAAAAACATTCAGTACTTC	CASSRRVAKNIQYF	TRBJ2-4	NA	NA	TRBV28
TGCGCCAGCAGCCAAAGGGTAGCGGCCTACGAGCAGTACTTC	CASSQRVAAYEQYF	TRBJ2-7	few	NA	TRBV4-3
TGTGCCAGCAGCTTTCTTCCAGGTAGTACTGAAGCTTTCTTT	CASSFLPGSTEAFF	TRBJ1-1	NA	NA	TRBV7-2
TGTGCCATCAGTGACTCGGCAGGAGGTCCCTCAGATACGCAGTATTTT	CAISDSAGGPSDTQYF	TRBJ2-3	NA	NA	TRBV10-3
TGCAGCGTTGAAATGAGGGACACAGGGGGAGAGCAGTACTTC	CSVEMRDTGGEQYF	TRBJ2-7	few	TRBD1	TRBV29-1
TGTGCCACCAGCACTAGCGGGAGAATATACGGCACAGATACGCAGTATTTT	CATSTSGRIYGTDTQYF	TRBJ2-3	NA	TRBD2	TRBV15
TGTGCCAGCAGCCAAGAGACCTCCGCTAGCGGGAAGGAGTATTTT	CASSQETSASGKEYF	TRBJ2-3	NA	TRBD2	TRBV4-2
TGTGCCAGCTCACCAGGGCTAGCGGGAGGAAATGAGCAGTTCTTC	CASSPGLAGGNEQFF	TRBJ2-1	NA	TRBD2	TRBV18
TGTGCCAGCAGCTTTTTTGAAGCCGCGAACACCGGGGAGCTGTTTTTT	CASSFFEAANTGELFF	TRBJ2-2	few	NA	TRBV7-9
TGCAGCGTTGAAGGTGGGGAGTACAGCGGGGGCTACACCTTC	CSVEGGEYSGGYTF	TRBJ1-2	few	NA	TRBV29-1
TGTGCCAGCAGAACGTGGTCAGACAATGAGCAGTTCTTC	CASRTWSDNEQFF	TRBJ2-1	few	NA	TRBV14
TGTGCCAGTAGCGCGGGGGTCGGGAAGACCCAGTACTTC	CASSAGVGKTQYF	TRBJ2-5	NA	TRBD2	TRBV19
TGTGCCAGTAGTTCAGGGACAGGGAGCTACGAGCAGTACTTC	CASSSGTGSYEQYF	TRBJ2-7	NA	TRBD1	TRBV19
TGTGCCAGCAGTTTAGGACTGAGTTCCTACGAGCAGTACTTC	CASSLGLSSYEQYF	TRBJ2-7	few	NA	TRBV6-5
TGCGCCAGCAGCCAAGAGAATCGGGGCAATCAGCCCCAGCATTTT	CASSQENRGNQPQHF	TRBJ1-5	few	NA	TRBV4-3
TGTGCCAGTAGTATTGAGACAGGGGTCGCAGATACGCAGTATTTT	CASSIETGVADTQYF	TRBJ2-3	NA	TRBD1	TRBV19
TGTGCCAGCCCACCTTCGGGACTTCCTAATTCACCCCTCCACTTT	CASPPSGLPNSPLHF	TRBJ1-6	few	NA	TRBV28
TGTGCCAGCAGTTGGGGTAGCGGGGGATCGCCCGAGCAGTACTTC	CASSWGSGGSPEQYF	TRBJ2-7	few	TRBD2	TRBV28
TGCGCCAGCAGCTCGGTCACGGGGGGGGACACTGAAGCTTTCTTT	CASSSVTGGDTEAFF	TRBJ1-1	NA	NA	TRBV5-1
TGCAGCGCTGGGACTAGCGACTGGGGTGAGCAGTTCTTC	CSAGTSDWGEQFF	TRBJ2-1	NA	TRBD2	TRBV29-1
TGTGCCAGCAGCGTAGAAGGGGCAGGGGGCAACTATGGCTACACCTTC	CASSVEGAGGNYGYTF	TRBJ1-2	few	TRBD1	TRBV9
TGTGCCATCAGTGGGGGGGAGTTCGCAAGCGGGCAGTACTTC	CAISGGEFASGQYF	TRBJ2-7	NA	NA	TRBV10-3
TGTGCCAGCACGCCCGACAGGGAACGGACTGAAGCTTTCTTT	CASTPDRERTEAFF	TRBJ1-1	NA	TRBD1	TRBV28
TGTGCCAGCAGCTTAGGGGGGACTAGCGGGAGGACAGATACGCAGTATTTT	CASSLGGTSGRTDTQYF	TRBJ2-3	NA	TRBD2	TRBV7-2
TGCGTCTCCATTGTACCGGGACAGGGTCCCCCCTACGAGCAGTACTTC	CVSIVPGQGPPYEQYF	TRBJ2-7	NA	TRBD1	TRBV10-1
TGTGCCAGCTCACCCGGGACTAGCCTTAACTCCTACGAGCAGTACTTC	CASSPGTSLNSYEQYF	TRBJ2-7	few	TRBD2	TRBV18
TGTGCCAGTAGTACCGGGACTACGAACACCGGGGAGCTGTTTTTT	CASSTGTTNTGELFF	TRBJ2-2	few	TRBD2	TRBV19
TGTGCCAGCAGCAGTAGCAAAGTGGGTTACAATGAGCAGTTCTTC	CASSSSKVGYNEQFF	TRBJ2-1	few	NA	TRBV9
TGTGCCAGTAGTTCCCCATTCCCCGGTAGCAATCAGCCCCAGCATTTT	CASSSPFPGSNQPQHF	TRBJ1-5	NA	NA	TRBV19
TGTGCCAGCAGCGGGACAGGGGATACACTCGAGCAGTACTTC	CASSGTGDTLEQYF	TRBJ2-7	NA	TRBD1	TRBV28
TGTGCCATCGGGGGAGGAGGCGGTGAAGCTTTCTTT	CAIGGGGGEAFF	TRBJ1-1	NA	NA	TRBV10-3
TGTGCCAGTAGTCAGGGGAATAGCAATCAGCCCCAGCATTTT	CASSQGNSNQPQHF	TRBJ1-5	few	NA	TRBV19
TGTGCCAGCAGCTGGGCCGCTGGGGAGCTGTTTTTT	CASSWAAGELFF	TRBJ2-2	NA	NA	TRBV11-3
TGTGCCAGCAGTTACGGGAACAGGGGAAGCGGGGAGCTGTTTTTT	CASSYGNRGSGELFF	TRBJ2-2	NA	TRBD1	TRBV6-5
TGTGCCTGGAGTGTACGCCCAGGGGAGCAGTTCTTC	CAWSVRPGEQFF	TRBJ2-1	few	NA	TRBV30
TGTGCCAGCAGCTTACTAGGCCACTACGAGCAGTACTTC	CASSLLGHYEQYF	TRBJ2-7	NA	NA	TRBV7-9
TGTGCCATCAGTGAGTCGGGCGGAGGGAGTGGGGCCAACGTCCTGACTTTC	CAISESGGGSGANVLTF	TRBJ2-6	few	NA	TRBV10-3
TGTGCCAGCAGCACCGGGACAGGGGGCTATGGCTACACCTTC	CASSTGTGGYGYTF	TRBJ1-2	few	TRBD1	TRBV5-4